The 10 T cell receptor beta chains below come from one sample, sequenced in a study of identifying expanded T cells in peripheral blood. Method: immunoSEQ multiplex PCR; TCRdb's copy keeps in-frame clones and lacks some. Among 95,000 to 150,000 clones listed, approximately 84% were seen once. Sequencing was performed on blood. The receptors were sampled from a person between 18 and 70 years old in good health.

The J gene is TRBJ2-1, the V gene TRBV11-3; TRBD1 is a possible D gene (6 bases). The CDR3 loop spans 12 amino acids. Trimming shortened V by 3 bases and J by 7 bases, and 7 bases separated the two germline ends. Per the germline V gene, CDR1 is SGHNT and CDR2 is YENEEA. CDR3 sequence (DNA): TGTGCCAGCAGCTTCCAGGGGAATGAGCAGTTCTTC. This encodes CASSFQGNEQFF.

This clone appeared a single time. V and J are TRBV5-1 and TRBJ2-7; no clear D. V was clipped by 2 bases and J by 2 bases, with 8 bases between them. This CDR3 region has 13 residues. Germline loops: CDR1 SGHRS, CDR2 YFSETQ. CDR3 in amino acids: CASSFGQTYEQYF. The CDR3 DNA follows: TGCGCCAGCAGCTTCGGGCAGACCTACGAGCAGTACTTC.

This chain uses TRBV30 with TRBJ1-2; perhaps TRBD1 as D (5 bases). Trimming pared 2 bases from V and 7 bases from J, leaving 14 bases between. CDR3 length: 13 amino acids. CDR1 and CDR2 from the germline V gene are GTSNPN and SVGIG (reference sequence). The CDR3 loop reads CAWSRGTDLGYTF. The CDR3 DNA is TGTGCCTGGAGTCGGGGGACCGATCTTGGCTACACCTTC. The variable domain in full, with the rest retrieved from reference TRBV30 and TRBJ1-2, is SQTIHQWPATLVQPVGSPLSLECTVEGTSNPNLYWYRQAAGRGLQLLFYSVGIGQISSEVPQNLSASRPQDRQFILSSKKLLLSDSGFYLCAWSRGTDLGYTFGSGTRLTVV.

The chain recombines TRBV7-2 with TRBJ2-7, with 10 bases matching TRBD1. There are 14 residues in the CDR3. V gave up 3 bases and J gave up 5 bases; unmatched junction bases: 4. Germline-derived CDR1 and CDR2 are SGHTA and FQGNSA. The DNA of the CDR3 is TGTGCCAGCAGCTTTTTGACAGGGGGCGACGAGCAGTACTTC. Translated: CASSFLTGGDEQYF.

J is TRBJ2-5 and V is TRBV4-3; D is possibly TRBD1 or TRBD2 (5 bases each). V was shortened by 1 base and J by 5 bases, with 23 bases between the two germline ends. This CDR3 has 18 residues. Germline loops: CDR1 LGHNA, CDR2 YSLEER. For the CDR3, the DNA is TGCGCCAGCAGCCAAGGCGCGGTCGTGGGGGATCGTGGGGAGACCCAGTACTTC. Translated, it gives CASSQGAVVGDRGETQYF.

The V and J genes are TRBV5-4 and TRBJ2-5, with 10 bases lining up with TRBD1. Germline V gives CDR1 SGHNT, CDR2 YYREEE (reference sequence). The CDR3 spans 14 residues. The V and J ends lost 0 bases and 5 bases, in that order; junction bases with no gene match: 1. The CDR3 bases are TGTGCCAGCAGCTTGGAGGACAGGGGGGAGACCCAGTACTTC. This codes for CASSLEDRGETQYF.

The gene calls are TRBV27 and TRBJ1-6; D unclear. CDR3 length equals 15 residues. Looked up from germline, CDR1 is MNHEY and CDR2 is SMNVEV (reference sequence). The V end lost 5 bases, the J end lost 7 bases, and 15 bases lay between the germline ends. CDR3: CASSTLPTGNSPLHF. CDR3 bases: TGTGCCAGCAGTACCCTTCCCACCGGAAATTCACCCCTCCACTTT.

The genes are TRBV19 and TRBJ1-2; the D gene is possibly TRBD1 (5 bases). This CDR3 region has 16 residues. Germline CDR1 LNHDA, CDR2 SQIVND (reference sequence). Trimming took 8 bases from V and 6 from J, leaving 25 bases between them. The CDR3 loop is CASSDIVNSRDHGYTF. CDR3 DNA sequence: TGTGCCAGTTCGGATATAGTAAATTCCAGGGACCATGGCTACACCTTC. Together with reference TRBV19 and TRBJ1-2, the CDR3 gives the full variable domain: DGGITQSPKYLFRKEGQNVTLSCEQNLNHDAMYWYRQDPGQGLRLIYYSQIVNDFQKGDIAEGYSVSREKKESFPLTVTSAQKNPTAFYLCASSDIVNSRDHGYTFGSGTRLTVV.

The chain combines TRBV28 with TRBJ1-4, with D possibly TRBD1 on 5 matching bases. CDR1 is MDHEN and CDR2 is SYDVKM in the germline V gene. This CDR3 contains 19 residues. V gave up 0 bases and J gave up 2 bases, with 19 bases separating them. The CDR3 sequence is CASSLWGRQGGRTNEKLFF. For the CDR3, the DNA is TGTGCCAGCAGTTTATGGGGCCGTCAGGGCGGGAGGACTAATGAAAAACTGTTTTTT.

The chain combines TRBV7-2 with TRBJ1-4; perhaps TRBD1 as D (5 bases). In germline, CDR1 is SGHTA, CDR2 FQGNSA. The CDR3 contains 14 residues. V shed 3 bases and J shed 7 bases, with 12 bases lying between them. The CDR3 nucleotides read TGTGCCAGCAGCTTTTGGGGGGGTGGTGAAAAACTGTTTTTT. Translated: CASSFWGGGEKLFF. Supplemented by reference TRBV7-2 and TRBJ1-4, the full variable domain reads GAGVSQSPSNKVTEKGKDVELRCDPISGHTALYWYRQSLGQGLEFLIYFQGNSAPDKSGLPSDRFSAERTGGSVSTLTIQRTQQEDSAVYLCASSFWGGGEKLFFGSGTQLSVL.